The 30 T cell receptor beta chains below were found in one sample sequenced in a study of CD8+ T cells in alopecia areata. Following RNA extraction, reverse transcription yielded cDNA that acted as the sequencing template. Here immunoSEQ multiplex PCR was the method, and the copy in TCRdb shows in-frame clones only, minus some. The sample gives 190,000 or so clones, roughly three fifths of which show up once; roughly 13% is in the top ten. As to treatment: oral pan-JAK inhibitor, 5-10 mg twice daily. The sample consisted of CD8+ T cells sorted from blood, taken at week 24, from a patient treated with tofacitinib. The receptors derive from a human donor with alopecia areata.

This chain connects TRBV5-1 to TRBJ2-7; D is undetermined. Per germline, CDR1 SGHRS and CDR2 YFSETQ. CDR3 length equals 13 residues. V was pared by 3 bases and J by 6 bases, with 13 bases between. CDR3 in amino acids: CASSSNDRREQYF. DNA for the CDR3: TGCGCCAGCAGCTCCAACGACCGACGCGAGCAGTACTTC.

V is TRBV6-5 and J is TRBJ1-2, with D possibly TRBD1 on 6 matching bases. Germline CDR1 reads MNHEY; CDR2 reads SVGAGI. V gave up 6 bases and J gave up 0 bases, with 8 bases separating them. The CDR3 has 13 amino acids. Here the CDR3 DNA reads TGTGCCAGCAGACAGGGAGCTAACTATGGCTACACCTTC. It codes for CASRQGANYGYTF.

This rearrangement joins TRBV5-1 to TRBJ1-1; D is unclear. This CDR3 spans 15 amino acids. Germline CDR1 reads SGHRS; CDR2 reads YFSETQ. The V and J ends lost 0 bases and 1 base respectively, with 10 bases between them. The CDR3 coding sequence is TGCGCCAGCAGCTTGGCCGAGGTTACGAACACTGAAGCTTTCTTT. As protein: CASSLAEVTNTEAFF.

V and J are TRBV5-1 and TRBJ2-2, with 7 nucleotides matching TRBD1. The V gene end was trimmed by 7 bases and the J gene end by 3 bases; junction bases not matched to a gene: 12. Germline CDR1 is SGHRS and CDR2 is YFSETQ. The CDR3 covers 16 residues. The CDR3 here is CASGARQGGYTGELFF. CDR3 DNA: TGCGCCAGCGGGGCGCGACAGGGCGGATACACCGGGGAGCTGTTTTTT.

This clone was counted a single time. The J gene is TRBJ2-7, the V gene TRBV4-1; TRBD1 is a possible D gene (6 bases). V lost 0 bases and J 1 base, leaving 10 bases between the germline ends. Germline-derived CDR1 and CDR2 are MGHRA and YSYEKL. The CDR3 contains 15 residues. CDR3 loop: CASSQDQGLSYEQYF. The CDR3 region has the DNA TGCGCCAGCAGCCAAGACCAGGGGCTTTCCTACGAGCAGTACTTC.

The rearrangement uses TRBV29-1 and TRBJ2-5; 10 nucleotides match TRBD1. CDR3 length equals 13 residues. CDR1 SQVTM and CDR2 ANQGSEA come from the germline V gene. V shed 7 bases, J shed 5 bases, and the junction held 7 bases outside the gene matches. CDR3 region: CSASTGGEETQYF. CDR3 DNA sequence: TGCAGCGCCTCGACAGGGGGCGAGGAGACCCAGTACTTC.

This chain joins TRBV6-6 and TRBJ1-4; D unclear. The CDR3 has 11 amino acids. Germline-derived CDR1 and CDR2 are MNHNY and SVGAGI (reference sequence). Trimming took off 5 bases at V and 7 bases at J, with 5 bases between the two ends. CDR3 coding DNA: TGTGCCAGCAGTGGAGGTGAAAAACTGTTTTTT. It codes for CASSGGEKLFF.

This chain links TRBV25-1 with TRBJ2-2, with D possibly being TRBD2 (5 bases). V was shortened by 8 bases and J by 0 bases, with 16 bases between the two germline ends. CDR1 MGHDK and CDR2 SYGVNS come from the germline V gene. This CDR3 has 16 amino acids. DNA of the CDR3: TGTGCCAGCTCAGTGGAGGACGGACCGAACACCGGGGAGCTGTTTTTT. Its protein is CASSVEDGPNTGELFF.

This clone was picked up a small number of times. The chain combines TRBV4-1 with TRBJ1-2; TRBD1 matches at 7 bases. Germline values: CDR1 MGHRA, CDR2 YSYEKL. The CDR3 extends over 15 amino acids. The V gene end was trimmed by 1 base and the J gene end by 2 bases; junction bases not matched to a gene: 4. The chain's CDR3 is CASSQVKDRNYGYTF. The CDR3 DNA sequence: TGCGCCAGCAGCCAAGTCAAGGACAGGAACTATGGCTACACCTTC.

V is TRBV20-1 and J is TRBJ2-7, with D possibly being TRBD1 (6 bases). The CDR3 loop spans 11 amino acids. Looked up from germline, CDR1 is DFQATT and CDR2 is SNEGSKA (reference sequence). With 6 bases removed from V and 6 bases from J, the gap between germline ends came to 12 bases. CDR3 loop: CSAPQGGEQYF. DNA of the CDR3: TGCAGTGCACCACAGGGCGGCGAGCAGTACTTC.

This chain links TRBV27 with TRBJ2-5; D possibly corresponds to TRBD2 (5 bases). V dropped 4 bases and J dropped 9 bases, with 15 bases sitting between them. The CDR3 is made up of 13 amino acids. CDR1 and CDR2 from the germline V gene are MNHEY and SMNVEV (reference sequence). CDR3 nucleotides: TGTGCCAGCAGTTCCCTTCCGGGGATGGCCCAGTACTTC. Translation gives CASSSLPGMAQYF.

The rearrangement uses TRBV27 and TRBJ1-2; possibly TRBD1 for D (5 bases). CDR1 and CDR2 (germline): MNHEY, SMNVEV (reference sequence). This CDR3 has 16 residues. Trimming removed 2 bases at V and 4 bases at J, with 17 bases between. CDR3 in amino acids: CASSLTRSTAVYGYTF. CDR3 nucleotides: TGTGCCAGCAGTTTAACCAGATCGACAGCAGTCTATGGCTACACCTTC.

V and J are TRBV5-4 and TRBJ1-6; D is possibly TRBD1 (5 bases). With 4 bases removed from V and 7 bases from J, the gap between germline ends came to 12 bases. CDR1 and CDR2 from the germline V gene are SGHNT and YYREEE (reference sequence). The CDR3 runs to 14 residues. The CDR3 loop reads CASSTGMINSPLHF. Here the CDR3 DNA reads TGTGCCAGCAGCACAGGAATGATAAATTCACCCCTCCACTTT.

This chain links TRBV5-6 with TRBJ1-2; weak D call: TRBD1 (6 bases). This CDR3 is 18 amino acids long. CDR1 and CDR2 (germline): SGHDT, YYEEEE. V was cut by 3 bases and J by 7 bases, with 28 bases left in between. This chain's CDR3 is CASSSNTLWATEGGGYTF. The DNA of the CDR3 is TGTGCCAGCAGCTCCAATACGCTCTGGGCGACAGAAGGGGGTGGCTACACCTTC.

The genes are TRBV12-5 and TRBJ2-2; D might be TRBD1 (6 bases). This CDR3 is built from 16 residues. Germline loops: CDR1 LGHNT, CDR2 FRNRAP. With 2 bases removed from V and 4 bases from J, the gap between germline ends came to 14 bases. This CDR3 is CASGLPRDTITGELFF. The DNA for the CDR3 is TGTGCTAGTGGTTTGCCCCGGGACACAATCACCGGGGAGCTGTTTTTT.

J is TRBJ1-1 and V is TRBV30; D is unclear. The V gene's germline CDR1 is GTSNPN and CDR2 SVGIG (reference sequence). V was cut by 2 bases and J by 10 bases, with 11 bases left in between. This CDR3 comprises 11 residues. CDR3 in DNA: TGTGCCTGGAGTCGGAGCCTAGGAGCTTTCTTT. Amino acid sequence: CAWSRSLGAFF.

Here the CDR3 reads CAWSEGSYGYTF. The CDR3 DNA sequence: TGTGCCTGGAGTGAGGGATCCTATGGCTACACCTTC. V is TRBV30 and J is TRBJ1-2; D gene ambiguous. The CDR3 contains 12 residues. Between the trimmed V and J ends, which lost 1 base and 4 bases, there was a span of 7 bases. Germline CDR1 is GTSNPN and CDR2 is SVGIG (reference sequence).

The genes are TRBV14 and TRBJ1-1; no definite D call. V shed 3 bases and J shed 2 bases, with 4 bases lying between them. This CDR3 has 12 amino acids. Germline CDR1 and CDR2: SGHDN and FVKESK. The CDR3 is CASSHSNTEAFF. CDR3 DNA: TGTGCCAGCAGCCATTCAAACACTGAAGCTTTCTTT.

This chain connects TRBV27 to TRBJ1-2; D is perhaps TRBD1 (5 bases). Trimming took off 10 bases at V and 5 bases at J, with 14 bases between the two ends. The CDR3 length is 12 residues. CDR1 MNHEY and CDR2 SMNVEV come from the germline V gene (reference sequence). The CDR3 protein is CATHYGAYGYTF. CDR3 in DNA: TGTGCCACCCATTACGGGGCATATGGCTACACCTTC.

This rearrangement joins TRBV28 to TRBJ2-1; no reliable D call. Trimming took off 4 bases at V and 6 bases at J, with 7 bases between the two ends. CDR1 and CDR2 (germline): MDHEN, SYDVKM. This CDR3 has 12 residues. CDR3 in DNA: TGTGCCAGCAGTTCTCTGACCAATGAGCAGTTCTTC. Its translation is CASSSLTNEQFF.

The chain joins TRBV19 to TRBJ2-7; no definite D call. Germline CDR1 reads LNHDA; CDR2 reads SQIVND (reference sequence). The CDR3 has 14 residues. The V end was cut by 0 bases, the J end by 0 bases, with 6 bases between. This CDR3 reads CASSIDLLSYEQYF. In DNA form, the CDR3 reads TGTGCCAGTAGTATAGATCTTCTCTCCTACGAGCAGTACTTC.

This clone has only one observation. Here the CDR3 DNA reads TGTGCCGGCAAGGAGAACTATGGCTACACCTTC. Amino acid sequence: CAGKENYGYTF. V usage is TRBV30 and J usage is TRBJ1-2; D ambiguous. V was pared by 8 bases and J by 2 bases, with 9 bases between. This CDR3 contains 11 residues. Per germline, CDR1 GTSNPN and CDR2 SVGIG (reference sequence). Together with reference TRBV30 and TRBJ1-2, the CDR3 gives the full variable domain: SQTIHQWPATLVQPVGSPLSLECTVEGTSNPNLYWYRQAAGRGLQLLFYSVGIGQISSEVPQNLSASRPQDRQFILSSKKLLLSDSGFYLCAGKENYGYTFGSGTRLTVV.

J is TRBJ2-6 and V is TRBV4-2; D gene unclear. The CDR3 is 14 amino acids. The V end lost 1 base, the J end lost 4 bases, and 5 bases lay between the germline ends. Germline values: CDR1 LGHNA, CDR2 YNFKEQ. CDR3 amino acids: CASSQGTGANVLTF. CDR3 DNA: TGTGCCAGCAGCCAAGGAACCGGGGCCAACGTCCTGACTTTC.

The V gene is TRBV18, the J gene TRBJ2-4; D is unresolved. The germline V gene encodes CDR1 KGHSH and CDR2 LQKENI. Trimming took off 3 bases at V and 7 bases at J, with 13 bases between the two ends. This CDR3 region has 14 residues. The CDR3 sequence is CASSPNSETNIQYF. As DNA, the CDR3 is TGTGCCAGCTCACCCAACTCAGAAACGAACATTCAGTACTTC.

Written as DNA, the CDR3 is TGTGCCAGGTTTGACCCGGGGGCGGGGTCCTCCTACAATGAGCAGTTCTTC. Its translation: CARFDPGAGSSYNEQFF. The chain has TRBV2 and TRBJ2-1, with D perhaps matching TRBD1 or TRBD2 (6 bases each). The length of the CDR3 is 17 residues. Germline CDR1 and CDR2: SNHLY and FYNNEI. V shed 9 bases and J shed 0 bases, with 21 bases lying between them. Drawing the rest from reference TRBV2 and TRBJ2-1, the complete variable domain is EPEVTQTPSHQVTQMGQEVILRCVPISNHLYFYWYRQILGQKVEFLVSFYNNEISEKSEIFDDQFSVERPDGSNFTLKIRSTKLEDSAMYFCARFDPGAGSSYNEQFFGPGTRLTVL.

The chain recombines TRBV6-5 with TRBJ2-6; a possible D gene is TRBD2 (6 bases). Germline CDR1 is MNHEY and CDR2 is SVGAGI. The CDR3 runs to 16 residues. Trimming stripped 3 bases from V and 1 base from J, with 10 bases between. The CDR3 DNA is TGTGCCAGCAGTTATCAGGAGGGTTCTGGGGCCAACGTCCTGACTTTC. This encodes CASSYQEGSGANVLTF.

This rearrangement joins TRBV30 to TRBJ1-2, with D perhaps matching TRBD1 (6 bases). This CDR3 is built from 13 residues. V was shortened by 1 base and J by 5 bases, with 11 bases between the two germline ends. In germline, CDR1 is GTSNPN, CDR2 SVGIG (reference sequence). CDR3 DNA sequence: TGTGCCTGGAGTGACAGGGTGCGTTATGGCTACACCTTC. This codes for CAWSDRVRYGYTF.

The genes are TRBV7-9 and TRBJ1-1, with 7 bases identical to TRBD1. This CDR3 comprises 17 residues. The germline V gene has CDR1 SEHNR and CDR2 FQNEAQ (reference sequence). The V and J ends lost 3 bases and 1 base, in that order; junction bases with no gene match: 11. The CDR3 DNA follows: TGTGCCAGCAGCTTGGAACAGACAGGGATAAAGAACACTGAAGCTTTCTTT. This codes for CASSLEQTGIKNTEAFF.

The chain is built from TRBV14 and TRBJ2-1; D may be TRBD2 (5 bases). Between the trimmed V and J ends, which lost 2 bases and 11 bases, there was a span of 10 bases. Germline values: CDR1 SGHDN, CDR2 FVKESK. The CDR3 has 12 residues. CDR3 amino acids: CASSQSASKQFF. CDR3 DNA: TGTGCCAGCAGCCAATCAGCTAGCAAGCAGTTCTTC.

This rearrangement joins TRBV13 to TRBJ2-5, with 10 bases lining up with TRBD2. Looked up from germline, CDR1 is PRHDT and CDR2 is FYEKMQ (reference sequence). After removal of 5 bases from V and 4 bases from J, the junction contained 7 bases not matched to a gene. The CDR3 totals 15 residues. The CDR3 protein is CASSNGSGGAETQYF. The CDR3 coding sequence is TGTGCCAGCAGCAACGGGAGCGGGGGGGCAGAGACCCAGTACTTC.